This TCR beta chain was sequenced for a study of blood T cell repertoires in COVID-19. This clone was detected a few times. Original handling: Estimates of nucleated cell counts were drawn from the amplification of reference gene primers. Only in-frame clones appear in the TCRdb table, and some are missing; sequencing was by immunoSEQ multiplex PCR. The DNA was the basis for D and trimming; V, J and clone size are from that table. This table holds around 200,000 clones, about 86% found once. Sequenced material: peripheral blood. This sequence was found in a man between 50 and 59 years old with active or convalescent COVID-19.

The CDR3 sequence is CASSILSGALYNEQFF. For the CDR3, the DNA is TGTGCCAGCAGTATCCTTAGCGGGGCCCTTTACAATGAGCAGTTCTTC. This chain links TRBV7-8 with TRBJ2-1; TRBD2 matches at 8 bases. V lost 6 bases to trimming and J lost 4 bases; unmatched junction nucleotides: 11. The germline gives CDR1 SGHVS, CDR2 FQNEAQ. The CDR3 is 16 amino acids.